The 2 T cell receptor beta chains given below trace back to one sample, sequenced in a study of blood T cell repertoires in COVID-19. The repertoire was sequenced with immunoSEQ multiplex PCR; TCRdb's copy has only in-frame clones and lacks some. Here the sample spans roughly 110,000 clones, 82% being singletons. Specimen: peripheral blood. The receptors shown here come from a man in his 70s with acute or convalescent COVID-19.

This chain uses TRBV4-2 with TRBJ1-2; 7 nucleotides agree with TRBD1. With V trimmed by 8 bases and J by 1 base, 7 bases remained unmatched. The germline CDR1 and CDR2 sequences are LGHNA and YNFKEQ. The CDR3 is made up of 14 amino acids. The CDR3: CASGGTEINYGYTF. In DNA form, the CDR3 reads TGTGCCAGCGGAGGGACAGAGATTAACTATGGCTACACCTTC.

The V call is TRBV9, the J call TRBJ1-1; D unclear. Trimming took off 5 bases at V and 1 base at J, with 15 bases between the two ends. This CDR3 region has 15 residues. Per germline, CDR1 SGDLS and CDR2 YYNGEE. This chain's CDR3 is CASSLAWSSNTEAFF. The CDR3, as DNA: TGTGCCAGCAGTTTAGCGTGGAGTTCGAACACTGAAGCTTTCTTT.